Below are 19 T cell receptor beta chains sequenced from a single sample in a study of T cell repertoires in cytomegalovirus infection. For these TCRs, the target antigens are not known. TCRdb independently ran MiXCR on the reads; one entry per CDR3 protein. The top ten hold over 12% of the sample, which has about 900,000 distinct CDR3 sequences, around 32% seen once. Sequencing was performed on cultured CD8+ T cells from PBMCs, taken from culture after CMV antigen stimulation. Every receptor here comes from a human donor in good health (CMV status not recorded). Some clones in this sample may be carry-over from other donors' samples.

The table lists this clonotype with many counts. V is TRBV7-8 and J is TRBJ2-2, with 7 positions matching TRBD1. The CDR3 contains 16 residues. The ends lost 8 bases at V and 0 bases at J; junction bases unmatched: 9. Germline CDR1 SGHVS, CDR2 FQNEAQ. The CDR3 is CASRPLGQPNTGELFF. In DNA, the CDR3 is TGTGCCAGCCGACCGCTGGGACAGCCGAACACCGGGGAGCTGTTTTTT.

This clonotype was seen more than once but under ten times. The chain carries TRBV28 and TRBJ2-7, with TRBD2 matching over 8 bases. The CDR3 runs to 13 residues. CDR1 is MDHEN, CDR2 SYDVKM, per germline. The CDR3 nucleotides are TGTGTTGCGCGGGGGGCCCTTCCTTACGAGCAGTACGTC. It yields the protein CVARGALPYEQYV.

In regard to this clonotype: A much larger clone lies one base from this, so it may be a read error. CDR3 amino acids: CASSSWDRGNTEAFF. CDR3 coding DNA: TGTGCCAGCAGTTCCTGGGACAGGGGGAACACTGAAGCTTTCTTT. V gene TRBV27 combines with J gene TRBJ1-1, with TRBD1 matching 10 bases. J gave up 1 base and V 4 bases, and 3 bases lay outside the gene matches. Germline V gene sequence: CDR1 MNHEY, CDR2 SMNVEV (reference sequence). CDR3 length: 15 amino acids.

The chain is built from TRBV6-5 and TRBJ1-1, with D possibly matching TRBD1 (6 bases). Trimming removed 2 bases at V and 5 bases at J, with 12 bases between. CDR3 length: 14 amino acids. Germline CDR1 reads MNHEY; CDR2 reads SVGAGI. CDR3 DNA sequence: TGTGCCAGCAGTTACATAGGGGGTGGGACTGAAGCTTTCTTT. This encodes CASSYIGGGTEAFF.

The chain carries TRBV12-3 or TRBV12-4 and TRBJ1-1; the D gene is possibly TRBD1 (6 bases). Trimming took 3 bases from V and 4 from J, leaving 12 bases between them. The CDR3 covers 14 residues. The CDR3 sequence: CASSLGRGVTEAFF. CDR3 coding DNA: TGTGCCAGCAGTTTGGGCAGGGGTGTCACTGAAGCTTTCTTT.

This clonotype was recorded many times. The gene calls are TRBV7-2 and TRBJ1-5, with D hard to call. The CDR3 has 14 amino acids. V was trimmed by 5 bases and J by 1 base, leaving 9 bases between them. Germline lookup yields CDR1 SGHTA and CDR2 FQGNSA. The CDR3 sequence: CASSPLQSNQPQHF. The CDR3 bases are TGTGCCAGCAGCCCCCTGCAAAGCAATCAGCCCCAGCATTTT.

The chain joins TRBV6-8 to TRBJ1-4; D gene unclear. Per the germline V gene, CDR1 is MNHGY and CDR2 is SAAAGT. V was trimmed by 7 bases and J by 5 bases, leaving 20 bases between them. This CDR3 spans 16 amino acids. The CDR3 DNA follows: TGTGCCAGCACCGATTCCGACCTCAGAAGAAATGAAAAACTGTTTTTT. This sequence encodes CASTDSDLRRNEKLFF.

CDR3 region: CASSSQGEYYGYTF. CDR3 bases: TGTGCCAGCAGCTCGCAGGGGGAGTACTATGGCTACACCTTC. The V call is TRBV9, the J call TRBJ1-2, with 7 bases identical to TRBD1. The CDR3 has 14 amino acids. CDR1 and CDR2 (germline): SGDLS, YYNGEE. J was trimmed by 3 bases and V by 4 bases; bases with no gene match: 6.

The sample holds a few counts of this clonotype. The chain carries TRBV25-1 and TRBJ1-3, with 12 bases matching TRBD1. The CDR3 runs 22 residues. J was trimmed by 4 bases and V by 0 bases; bases with no gene match: 19. CDR1 MGHDK and CDR2 SYGVNS come from the germline V gene. CDR3 sequence (DNA): TGTGCCAGCAGTGAATATTTTCCGGCCGGGACAGGGGGCGCGCCGTCGGGAAACACCATATATTTT. Amino acid sequence: CASSEYFPAGTGGAPSGNTIYF.

This sequence joins TRBV28 and TRBJ2-3, with 8 bases lining up with TRBD1. The CDR3 length is 15 residues. J lost 2 bases, V lost 3 bases, and 4 bases had no gene match. CDR1 is MDHEN, CDR2 SYDVKM, per germline. In DNA, the CDR3 is TGTGCCAGCAGTTTCCAGGGGGCAGACACAGATACGCAGTATTTT. Protein: CASSFQGADTDTQYF.

A few counts support this clonotype. V gene TRBV28 combines with J gene TRBJ2-1; 11 bases are a match to TRBD1. This CDR3 has 16 residues. Germline assignment: CDR1 MDHEN and CDR2 SYDVKM. Trimming removed 6 bases from V and 3 bases from J; junction bases left unmatched: 7. The CDR3: CASRSSGTGGYNEQFF. The CDR3 DNA follows: TGTGCCAGCAGATCATCCGGGACAGGGGGCTACAATGAGCAGTTCTTC.

The rearrangement uses TRBV4-3 and TRBJ1-1, with D possibly matching TRBD1 (6 bases). The CDR3 extends over 18 amino acids. Germline V CDR1 and CDR2: LGHNA, YSLEER. V was shortened by 2 bases and J by 0 bases, with 19 bases between the two germline ends. CDR3: CASSQHRDIPFMNTEAFF. The CDR3, as DNA: TGCGCCAGCAGCCAACACCGGGACATCCCTTTCATGAACACTGAAGCTTTCTTT.

This chain connects TRBV14 to TRBJ1-2, with a tentative D call TRBD1 (5 bases). Germline assignment: CDR1 SGHDN and CDR2 FVKESK. The CDR3 covers 14 residues. The V end was cut by 2 bases, the J end by 4 bases, with 11 bases between. The CDR3 sequence is CASSQRDGLYGYTF. The DNA of the CDR3 is TGTGCCAGCAGCCAACGGGACGGACTCTATGGCTACACCTTC.

The CDR3 loop is CASAFAGGSYEQYV. For the CDR3, the DNA is TGTGCCAGCGCCTTCGCGGGGGGATCCTACGAGCAGTACGTC. The chain links TRBV6-1 to TRBJ2-7; TRBD2 matches at 8 bases. This CDR3 is built from 14 residues. Trimming cost V 8 bases and J 1 base; bases outside gene matches: 7. Germline-derived CDR1 and CDR2 are MNHNS and SASEGT.

This clonotype was counted many times. This chain uses TRBV7-8 with TRBJ2-2, with D perhaps being TRBD1 or TRBD2 (5 bases each). The CDR3 length is 16 residues. Trimming stripped 5 bases from V and 1 base from J, with 14 bases between. CDR1 and CDR2 from the germline V gene are SGHVS and FQNEAQ. The chain's CDR3 is CASSLEQRGNTGELFF. In DNA, the CDR3 is TGTGCCAGCAGCCTAGAGCAGAGGGGGAACACCGGGGAGCTGTTTTTT.

This clonotype occurred many times. The chain combines TRBV11-2 with TRBJ2-1; 7 bases align to TRBD1. Trimming cost V 0 bases and J 1 base; bases outside gene matches: 6. The V gene's germline CDR1 is SGHAT and CDR2 FQNNGV. The length of the CDR3 is 17 residues. The CDR3 bases are TGTGCCAGCAGCTTAGAAATAGGCAGGGGGTCCTACAATGAGCAGTTCTTC. This codes for CASSLEIGRGSYNEQFF.

This clonotype was detected only once. This may come from a read error, since a much larger clone is one base off. V usage is TRBV5-6 and J usage is TRBJ1-1; 8 nucleotides agree with TRBD1. Germline V CDR1 and CDR2: SGHDT, YYEEEE. The CDR3 sequence is 15 residues long. The J segment lost 1 base and the V segment lost 6 bases, leaving 8 bases of the junction unmatched. Here the CDR3 DNA reads TGTGCCAGCAACACAGACAGGGGTCCGAACACTGAAGCTTTCTTT. It specifies CASNTDRGPNTEAFF.

This clonotype turned up a few times. V gene TRBV6-4 combines with J gene TRBJ2-3; 8 bases match TRBD2. The CDR3 extends over 15 amino acids. CDR1 and CDR2 from the germline V gene are MRHNA and SNTAGT. Trimming cost V 7 bases and J 1 base; bases outside gene matches: 7. The CDR3 reads CASKEAGARTDTQYF. The CDR3, as DNA: TGTGCCAGCAAGGAAGCGGGGGCACGCACAGATACGCAGTATTTT.

The rearrangement joins TRBV19 to TRBJ2-3; 7 bases fit TRBD2. The CDR3 spans 15 residues. The V segment lost 3 bases and the J segment 1 base; nucleotides outside the gene matches: 4. CDR1 and CDR2 (germline): LNHDA, SQIVND (reference sequence). The CDR3 sequence is CASSIFAGGTDTQYF. The CDR3 coding sequence is TGTGCCAGTAGTATCTTTGCGGGGGGCACAGATACGCAGTATTTT.